The source of this T cell receptor beta chain is a study of post-analysis software for immune sequencing data (dated by TCRdb to between 2014 and 2017). Regarding the study in general: Relapsing-remitting, secondary progressive and progressive-relapsing multiple sclerosis were recorded as disease courses, and subtype annotation was lacking for some patients. Patient repertoires were compared against ten to twelve previously published healthy control repertoires from donors aged about 6 to 28 years. A subset of samples was prepared in parallel using single-end sample barcoding, then pooled and co-amplified after Illumina adapter ligation. What the work shows at the level of the full study, not this receptor alone: Normalized Chao1 diversity was significantly lower in multiple sclerosis patients than controls, suggesting substantial peripheral T-cell clonal expansion. Direct clustering with F measure revealed strong co-clustering of samples prepared in the same batch, which led to a batch-effect correction. Patients showed significantly higher frequencies than controls for a handful of TRBV segments, among them TRBV5-6, TRBV5-1 and TRBV20-1. The multiple sclerosis patient group was slightly younger than the control group.

About this clonotype itself: This receptor's antigen is unknown. No base-level quality is on record; no much larger clone is a single base apart.

Library preparation employed PCR. Reads for this sample came from an Illumina HiSeq 2500. To reduce PCR and sequencing biases, unique molecular identifiers were incorporated into the TCR beta cDNA libraries. Roughly 0.5 million cDNA molecules were obtained per 1 to 10 million input T cells, so each molecule approximated one T cell. The patient libraries were prepared and sequenced using the same protocol as the earlier healthy control dataset. Within a given batch, samples were prepared together, multiplexed and sequenced on the same HiSeq lane. The source study handled its data this way. Raw barcoded reads were processed with MIGEC, discarding single-read molecular identifier groups before consensus assembly and CDR3 extraction. Clonotype tables were post-analysed with VDJtools, and diversity was normalized by down-sampling all datasets to the smallest sample size. In repertoire overlap clustering, CDR3 amino acid sequences, but not nucleotide sequences, were matched to correct batch-related cross-sample contamination. Using fastp at Q25 and MiXCR, TCRdb reprocessed the public reads and kept productive beta chains. Every distinct CDR3 protein forms one entry, paired with its most common genes and DNA. These V and J calls are TCRdb output, not the study's own analysis. The sample table contains 350,000 to 500,000 distinct CDR3 sequences; only one count was recorded for over 30% of them. Together, the top ten hold 6% to 9% of the sample.

TCR beta repertoires were profiled from peripheral blood of some 13 young patients with multiple sclerosis to demonstrate the VDJtools post-analysis software. The multiple sclerosis patients were children and adolescents between about 6 and 15 years of age. V is trimmed back by 4 bases and J by 1 base, and the junction contains 9 bases that no gene match accounts for. The germline V gene (reference sequence) gives CDR1 as GTSNPN and CDR2 as SVGIG. The CDR3 contains 15 residues, cysteine and phenylalanine counted. The only DNA kept is the CDR3, 45 bases in frame from the first base. Sequenced material: blood. The chain links TRBV30 with TRBJ1-1; a stretch of 7 junction bases matches TRBD1. This TCR was recovered from a girl aged 2 to 10 with multiple sclerosis. CDR3 region: CAWKGDRTSNTEAFF. Here is the DNA: TGTGCCTGGAAAGGGGACAGAACCTCGAACACTGAAGCTTTCTTT.